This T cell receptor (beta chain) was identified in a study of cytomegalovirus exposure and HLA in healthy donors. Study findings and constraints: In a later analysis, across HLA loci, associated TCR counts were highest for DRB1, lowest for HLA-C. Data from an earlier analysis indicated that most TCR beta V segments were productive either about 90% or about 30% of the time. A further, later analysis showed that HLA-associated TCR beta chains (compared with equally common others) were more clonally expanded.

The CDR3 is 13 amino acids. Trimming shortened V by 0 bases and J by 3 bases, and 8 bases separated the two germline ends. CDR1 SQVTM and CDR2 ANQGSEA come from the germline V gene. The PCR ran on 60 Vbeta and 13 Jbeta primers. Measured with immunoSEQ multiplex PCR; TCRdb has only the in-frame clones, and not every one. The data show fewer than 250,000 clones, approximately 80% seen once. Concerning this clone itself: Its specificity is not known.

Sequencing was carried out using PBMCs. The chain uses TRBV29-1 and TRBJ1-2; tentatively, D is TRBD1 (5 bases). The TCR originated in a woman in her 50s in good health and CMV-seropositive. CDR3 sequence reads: CSVEETGYYGYTF. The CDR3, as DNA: TGCAGCGTTGAAGAAACAGGTTACTATGGCTACACCTTC.